The TCR beta chain described here comes from a study of a mutant IDH1 vaccine in newly diagnosed glioma. The germline CDR1 and CDR2 sequences are MDHEN and SYDVKM. V shed 5 bases, J shed 3 bases, and the junction held 6 bases outside the gene matches. The CDR3 is 16 amino acids. Time point defined: baseline, week 1 (first vaccination visit). Treatment reported: pre-vaccination baseline after standard-of-care therapy. Data came from immunoSEQ multiplex PCR; TCRdb stores just in-frame clones and leaves some out. The sample yields some 87,000 clones, 80% seen once. The chain couples TRBV28 to TRBJ2-7, with TRBD2 identical over 14 bases. The sample consisted of PBMCs, taken from a glioma patient treated with radiotherapy, temozolomide or both. The source is a man aged 40-50 years with glioma. The CDR3 loop is CASSRRGLAGVYEQYF. DNA for the CDR3: TGTGCCAGCAGTCGCAGGGGACTAGCGGGAGTCTACGAGCAGTACTTC. The whole variable domain, remainder taken from reference TRBV28 and TRBJ2-7, is DVKVTQSSRYLVKRTGEKVFLECVQDMDHENMFWYRQDPGLGLRLIYFSYDVKMKEKGDIPEGYSVSREKKERFSLILESASTNQTSMYLCASSRRGLAGVYEQYFGPGTRLTVT.